Described below is a single T cell receptor (beta chain) sequence and its context. The sample holds many counts of this clonotype. Its antigen target is currently unknown. The sample holds no much larger clone one base away, and base qualities are not on file. This entry is derived from a study of Graves' ophthalmopathy and Graves' hyperthyroidism (dated by TCRdb to 2016 to 2019). A note on the overall study: Peripheral blood was collected before any treatment was given, at the time of initial diagnosis. The study used signatures of the TCR beta repertoire to tell Graves' ophthalmopathy apart from Graves' hyperthyroidism and to predict which patients would progress to ophthalmopathy. In total, 135 blood samples were TCR-sequenced: 40 to 45 ophthalmopathy, some 75 hyperthyroidism and some 17 hyperthyroidism-to-ophthalmopathy patients. To explore V-J signatures that separate ophthalmopathy from hyperthyroidism, a discovery set of approximately 100 patients was enrolled, consisting of 43 with ophthalmopathy and approximately 60 with stable hyperthyroidism. An independent validation cohort was composed of some 19 hyperthyroidism patients and roughly 16 patients who later progressed from hyperthyroidism to ophthalmopathy. T-cell repertoires of thyroid tissue and blood were compared in about 6 hyperthyroidism patients. Once sampling was done, hyperthyroidism patients were given methimazole at a starting dose of 30 mg daily, while ophthalmopathy patients were given high-dose intravenous methylprednisolone. The 90 to 100 discovery patients were randomly divided into training and test sets at a 7:3 ratio. The full study reports these points: Among expanded thyroid clonotypes with frequency above 0.001, most also showed up in blood, which suggests that blood repertoires may reflect the thyroid immune response. In validation, the model predicted ophthalmopathy progression with over 60% sensitivity and roughly 72% specificity; around twelve predicted patients were CT-confirmed with GO in a median of 6.5 months. In cross-validation, the 13-signature model distinguished ophthalmopathy from stable hyperthyroidism with 85% to 90% sensitivity and about 84% specificity, and in the test set the corresponding values were approximately 80% and 68%. No statistical method was used to set the sample size in advance, and the investigators knew which group each participant was assigned to.

Ophthalmopathy patients were characterized by moderately to severely active disease, a Clinical Activity Score of at least 3, a NOSPECS grade of at least 4, and a disease duration under 3 months. Anyone with other autoimmune diseases, uncontrolled infections, pregnancy or lactation was excluded from the study. Diagnosis relied on clinical symptoms, serum thyroxine, TRAb, thyroid ultrasound and orbital computed tomography. Ficoll-Paque density gradient centrifugation was used to isolate PBMCs from under 11 ml of fresh peripheral blood. Total RNA was extracted using Trizol reagent, and RNA quality was checked on an Agilent 2100 Bioanalyzer. TCR beta CDR3 regions were amplified from RNA transcripts for repertoire sequencing. The first round of RT-PCR was done with HTBI primers and the Qiagen OneStep RT-PCR kit, and was followed by a second round of multiplex PCR, then size selection and purification. Libraries were sequenced paired-end with 100 bp reads on an Illumina HiSeq2000. As for how the authors treated the data: Reads were processed with SOAPnuke, discarding reads with adapters, uncalled bases, mean Phred below 15, or no exact constant-primer or identifier match. COPE v1.2.5 was used to merge high-quality paired reads. Clonotypes were defined as unique nucleotide sequences and were aligned to IMGT TRB V, D and J references using MiTCR v1.1. Only V-J combinations with frequency above 0.0001 were analysed, covering over 99% of repertoires. For each V-J combination, a TCR clonal expansion and chaos score was defined as F50 clonal expansion divided by the chaos observed in the TCRdist matrix. Welch's t-statistics and random forest were used to narrow the features down to approximately 13 V-J combinations, which were then fed into a naive Bayes classifier. The similarity between thyroid and blood repertoires was quantified using the Morisita-Horn index. TCRdb reanalyzed the raw reads on its own, using fastp at Q25 for trimming and MiXCR for clone calling, and kept in-frame beta chains. CDR3 protein sequences are deduplicated, and each keeps its most common genes and DNA. TCRdb assigned the V and J calls; the authors' analysis was not used. Recorded for this sample are around 400,000 distinct CDR3 sequences; around 16% of them occurred a single time. Roughly 1.4% of the sample comes from the top ten.

As encoded in the germline V gene, CDR1 is SGDLS while CDR2 is YYNGEE. Including the terminal cysteine and phenylalanine, the CDR3 comprises 13 residues. The CDR3 DNA has 39 bases and is translated from base 1. A distance of 9 bases separates the germline ends of V and J, which lose 4 bases and 2 bases respectively. Sequenced material: peripheral blood. This TCR was recovered from a woman aged 18-29 years with Graves' ophthalmopathy. Donor details come from another sample of the same person, matched by shared clones. Recombination connected TRBV9 to TRBJ2-5, with an unclear D gene assignment. The sequenced DNA is TGTGCCAGCAGCTCAGTGGGACAAGAGACCCAGTACTTC. This yields the protein CASSSVGQETQYF.